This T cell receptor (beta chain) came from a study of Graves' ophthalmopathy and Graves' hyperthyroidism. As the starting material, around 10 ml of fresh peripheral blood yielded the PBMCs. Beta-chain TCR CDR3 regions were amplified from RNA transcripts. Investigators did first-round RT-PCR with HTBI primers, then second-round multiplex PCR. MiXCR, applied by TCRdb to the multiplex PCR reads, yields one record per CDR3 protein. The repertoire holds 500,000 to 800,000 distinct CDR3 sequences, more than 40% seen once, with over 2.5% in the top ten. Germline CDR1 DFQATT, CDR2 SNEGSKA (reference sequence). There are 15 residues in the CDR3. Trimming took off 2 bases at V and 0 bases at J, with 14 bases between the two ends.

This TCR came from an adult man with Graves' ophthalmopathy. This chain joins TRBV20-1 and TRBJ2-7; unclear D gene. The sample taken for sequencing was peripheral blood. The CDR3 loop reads CSARSRGSSSYEQYF. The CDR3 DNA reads TGCAGTGCTAGATCGAGAGGCAGTAGCTCCTACGAGCAGTACTTC.